The TCR beta chain described here comes from a study of blood T cell repertoires in COVID-19 (dated by TCRdb to 2019 to 2021). A note on the overall study: The collaborator samples originated in the United States, Italy and Spain and spanned the acute and convalescent phases of COVID-19. The dataset comprised deeply sampled blood TCRbeta repertoires from subjects exposed to, actively infected with, or recovered from COVID-19. The repertoires were released in a freely available public database meant as a resource for research on the immune response to SARS-CoV-2. The material from the prospective study consisted of cDNA or gDNA derived from T cells, B-cell-depleted T cells, or PBMCs. Where available, HLA class I and class II types were obtained from metadata supplied by the sample provider rather than from assay-based typing. A de-identified subject ID, COVID-19 status, age in years and sex were almost always included in the sample metadata. Samples were obtained from the ongoing ImmuneRACE study (first 160 participants) and from over a thousand subjects provided by 6 global collaborators.

The immunoSEQ Assay, a bias-controlled multiplex PCR, was used to amplify TCRbeta CDR3 regions from genomic DNA. Concerning the study's data processing: The number of nucleated cells in each sample was estimated from the amplification of reference gene primers within the assay. To quantify the absolute abundance of each unique TCRbeta CDR3 rearrangement, sequence reads were collapsed and filtered. For each sample, productive Simpson clonality was calculated as the square root of Simpson's diversity index across productive rearrangements. TCRdb provides this immuneACCESS table in a form limited to in-frame rearrangements. Some clones are lacking; in checked studies, under half of them reflect an unresolved V gene, and why the rest are absent is not known. V and J calls and clone size are as listed in that table; D and trimming were resolved from the DNA. This sample has about 180,000 clones in its table, and roughly four fifths of those were observed once. Jointly, the top ten make up under 10% of the sample.

What the authors observed across the whole study: How much clinical and demographic metadata was included differed by source and by participant, and the metadata was provided uncurated.

With regard to this clone: Its antigen has not been determined. Per-base quality was not reported, and no clone a single base away is much larger than it.

At one collaborating source in Seattle, patients were enrolled during active infection and were followed longitudinally through the course of disease. The collaborating institutions used their own protocols to collect whole blood in K2EDTA tubes. For TCRbeta analysis, collaborators shipped samples as frozen whole blood, isolated PBMCs, or DNA extracted from either of those sample types. The TCR sequence derives from a woman between 65 and 79 years old with COVID-19, enrolled during active disease. Sequenced sample: peripheral blood.

The nucleotide sequence is given as TGTGCCAGCAGTTTCGGGACAGGGGAGGTTTATGGCTACACCTTC. It translates to CASSFGTGEVYGYTF. The chain links TRBV28 with TRBJ1-2; TRBD1 aligns with 10 central bases. Clipping removes 3 bases from V and 5 bases from J, with 6 as the unmatched junction base count. Taken from cysteine to phenylalanine, the CDR3 has 15 residues. CDR3 DNA is the only sequence kept; it has 45 bases, read in frame from the first base. CDR1 and CDR2 are drawn from the germline V gene: MDHEN, SYDVKM.